Described below is a single T cell receptor (beta chain) sequence and its context. The sample originates from a study of blood T cell repertoires in COVID-19. On the study more broadly: COVID-19 samples collected from the United States, Italy and Spain covered acute and convalescent phases. T cells, B-cell-depleted T cells, or PBMCs provided the cDNA or gDNA that served as material.

Source study methods: Amplification of reference gene primers was used by the study to estimate nucleated cell counts. Sequencing was performed with immunoSEQ multiplex PCR; in TCRdb, only in-frame clones are kept and a portion is missing. V and J calls and clone size come straight from that table; D and trimming were deduced from the DNA. The sample holds about 110,000 clones, 85% to 95% seen once. Germline lookup yields CDR1 SQVTM and CDR2 ANQGSEA. The CDR3 runs 11 residues. V gave up 4 bases and J gave up 4 bases, with 7 bases separating them. This receptor was identified in a young woman with acute or convalescent COVID-19. This chain connects TRBV29-1 to TRBJ1-1; a weak D match, TRBD1 (5 bases). Sequences were obtained from peripheral blood. The chain's CDR3 is CSVAGVTEAFF. The CDR3 coding sequence is TGCAGCGTTGCGGGGGTCACTGAAGCTTTCTTT.